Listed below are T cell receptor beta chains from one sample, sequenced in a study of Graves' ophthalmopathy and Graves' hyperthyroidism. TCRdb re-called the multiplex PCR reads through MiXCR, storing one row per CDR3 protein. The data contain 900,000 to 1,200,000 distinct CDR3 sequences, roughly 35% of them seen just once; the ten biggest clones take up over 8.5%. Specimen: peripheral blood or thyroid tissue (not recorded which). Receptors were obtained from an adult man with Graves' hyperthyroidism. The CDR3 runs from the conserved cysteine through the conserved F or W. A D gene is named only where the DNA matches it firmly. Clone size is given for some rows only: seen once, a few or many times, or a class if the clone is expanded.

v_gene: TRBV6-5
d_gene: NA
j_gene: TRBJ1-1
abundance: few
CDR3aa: CASRNDRITEAFF
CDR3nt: TGTGCCAGCAGGAACGACAGAATCACTGAAGCTTTCTTT

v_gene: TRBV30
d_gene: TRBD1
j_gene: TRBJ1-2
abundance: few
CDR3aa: CAWSAPGTGFGYTF
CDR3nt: TGTGCCTGGAGTGCCCCCGGGACAGGGTTTGGCTACACCTTC

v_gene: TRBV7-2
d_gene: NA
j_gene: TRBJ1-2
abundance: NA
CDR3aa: CASSLTYDYGYTF
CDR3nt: TGTGCCAGCAGCCTTACTTATGACTATGGCTACACCTTC

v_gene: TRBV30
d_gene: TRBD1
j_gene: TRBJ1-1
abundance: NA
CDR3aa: CAWTGTGGIEAFF
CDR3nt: TGTGCCTGGACCGGGACAGGGGGTATTGAAGCTTTCTTT

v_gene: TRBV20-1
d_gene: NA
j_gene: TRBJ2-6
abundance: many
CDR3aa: CSARTPDSSGANVLTF
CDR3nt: TGCAGTGCTAGGACACCGGATAGCTCTGGGGCCAACGTCCTGACTTTC

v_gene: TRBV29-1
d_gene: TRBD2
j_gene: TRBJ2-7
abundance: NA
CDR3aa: CSVLAPGTTSYEQYF
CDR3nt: TGCAGCGTTCTCGCCCCCGGGACTACATCCTACGAGCAGTACTTC

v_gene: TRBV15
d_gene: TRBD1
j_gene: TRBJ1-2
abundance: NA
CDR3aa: CATSRGTGGVYGYTF
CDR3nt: TGTGCCACCAGCAGAGGGACAGGGGGCGTCTATGGCTACACCTTC

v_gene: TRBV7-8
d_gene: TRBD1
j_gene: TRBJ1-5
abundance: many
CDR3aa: CASSEVATGDQPQHF
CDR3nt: TGTGCCAGCAGCGAAGTCGCGACAGGGGATCAGCCCCAGCATTTT

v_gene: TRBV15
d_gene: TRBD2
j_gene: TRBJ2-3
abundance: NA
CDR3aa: CATTTLALGTDTQYF
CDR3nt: TGTGCCACCACCACACTAGCGCTCGGCACAGATACGCAGTATTTT

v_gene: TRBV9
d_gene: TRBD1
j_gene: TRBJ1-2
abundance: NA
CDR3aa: CASSVGTEVNYGYTF
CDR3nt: TGTGCCAGCAGCGTGGGGACAGAAGTTAACTATGGCTACACCTTC

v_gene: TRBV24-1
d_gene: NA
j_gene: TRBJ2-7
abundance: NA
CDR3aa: CATRGRQQYF
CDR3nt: TGTGCCACCAGGGGGCGTCAGCAGTACTTC

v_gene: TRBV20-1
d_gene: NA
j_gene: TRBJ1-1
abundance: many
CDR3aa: CSARPQGPEAFF
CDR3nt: TGCAGTGCTAGGCCGCAGGGCCCCGAAGCTTTCTTT

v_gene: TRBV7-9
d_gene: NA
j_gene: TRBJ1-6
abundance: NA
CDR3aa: CASSVGGRPKDSPLHF
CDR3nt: TGTGCCAGCAGCGTAGGCGGACGCCCAAAGGATTCACCCCTCCACTTT

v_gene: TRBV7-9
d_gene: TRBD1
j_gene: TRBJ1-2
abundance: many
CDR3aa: CASSSAGTGHGYTF
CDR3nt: TGTGCCAGCAGCTCGGCCGGGACAGGGCATGGCTACACCTTC

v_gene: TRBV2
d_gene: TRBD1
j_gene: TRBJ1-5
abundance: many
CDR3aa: CASSSGTGLNSNQPQHF
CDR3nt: TGTGCCAGCAGCTCCGGGACAGGGCTTAATAGCAATCAGCCCCAGCATTTT

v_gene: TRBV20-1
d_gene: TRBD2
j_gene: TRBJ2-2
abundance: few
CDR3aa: CSLSGGMTGELFF
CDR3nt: TGCAGTCTGAGCGGGGGGATGACCGGGGAGCTGTTTTTT

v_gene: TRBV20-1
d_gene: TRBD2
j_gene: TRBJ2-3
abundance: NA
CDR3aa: CSADGLAGNTDTQYF
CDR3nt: TGCAGTGCAGACGGACTAGCGGGGAACACAGATACGCAGTATTTT

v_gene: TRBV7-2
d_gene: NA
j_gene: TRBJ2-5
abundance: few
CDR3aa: CASSLGVSNQPQYF
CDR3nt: TGTGCCAGCAGCCTAGGGGTCAGCAATCAGCCCCAGTACTTC

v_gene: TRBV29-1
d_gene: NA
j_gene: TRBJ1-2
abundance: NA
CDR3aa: CSARDGDKVDGYTF
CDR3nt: TGCAGCGCTAGGGACGGAGATAAAGTGGATGGCTACACCTTC

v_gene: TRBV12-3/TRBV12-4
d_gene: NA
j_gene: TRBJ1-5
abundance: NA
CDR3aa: CASNFGGSQPQHF
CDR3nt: TGTGCCAGCAATTTTGGGGGATCTCAGCCCCAGCATTTT

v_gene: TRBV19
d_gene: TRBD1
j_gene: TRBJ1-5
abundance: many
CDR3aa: CASRMTGTGGQDQPQHF
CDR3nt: TGTGCCAGTAGAATGACCGGGACAGGGGGCCAGGATCAGCCCCAGCATTTT

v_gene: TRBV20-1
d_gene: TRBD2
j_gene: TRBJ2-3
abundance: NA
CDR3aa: CSAATSGGADTQYF
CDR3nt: TGCAGTGCTGCGACTAGCGGGGGTGCAGATACGCAGTATTTT

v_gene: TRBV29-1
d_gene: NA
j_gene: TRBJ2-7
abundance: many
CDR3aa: CSVVGQRAYEQYF
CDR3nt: TGCAGCGTTGTAGGACAGCGAGCCTACGAGCAGTACTTC

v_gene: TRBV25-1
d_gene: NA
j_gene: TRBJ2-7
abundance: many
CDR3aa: CASQMVPNEQYF
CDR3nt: TGTGCCAGCCAAATGGTTCCCAACGAGCAGTACTTC

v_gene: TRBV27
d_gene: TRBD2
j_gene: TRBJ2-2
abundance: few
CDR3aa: CASSFLAGAAGELFF
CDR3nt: TGTGCCAGCAGTTTCCTGGCGGGAGCAGCCGGGGAGCTGTTTTTT

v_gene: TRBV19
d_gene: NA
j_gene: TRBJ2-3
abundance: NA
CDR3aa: CASSGGLSMGDTQYF
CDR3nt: TGTGCCAGTAGTGGAGGACTATCGATGGGAGATACGCAGTATTTT

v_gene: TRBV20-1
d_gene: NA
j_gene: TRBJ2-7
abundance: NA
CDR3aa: CSARTRRTTYEQYF
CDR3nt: TGCAGTGCTAGAACCAGGAGGACCACCTACGAGCAGTACTTC

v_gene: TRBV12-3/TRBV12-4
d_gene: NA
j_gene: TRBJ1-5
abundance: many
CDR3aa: CASRHQPNQPQHF
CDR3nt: TGTGCCAGCAGACATCAGCCGAATCAGCCCCAGCATTTT

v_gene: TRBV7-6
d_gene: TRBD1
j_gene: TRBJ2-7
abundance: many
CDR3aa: CASSTRQGANPYEQYF
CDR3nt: TGTGCCAGCAGCACCAGACAGGGGGCTAATCCCTACGAGCAGTACTTC

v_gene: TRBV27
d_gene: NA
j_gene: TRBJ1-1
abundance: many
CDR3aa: CASSLSRNTEAFF
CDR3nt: TGCGCCAGCAGCTTGTCCAGGAACACTGAAGCTTTCTTT

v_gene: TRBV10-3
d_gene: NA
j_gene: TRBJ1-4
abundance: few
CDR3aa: CASSYSRSASTNEKLFF
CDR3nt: TGTGCCAGCAGTTACTCCCGGAGTGCATCGACTAATGAAAAACTGTTTTTT

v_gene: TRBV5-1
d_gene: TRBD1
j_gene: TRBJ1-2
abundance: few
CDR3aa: CASSYWDRGSGGYTF
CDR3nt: TGCGCCAGCAGCTACTGGGACAGGGGGTCCGGTGGCTACACCTTC

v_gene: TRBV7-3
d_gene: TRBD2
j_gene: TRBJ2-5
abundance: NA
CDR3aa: CASSFGGSSVETQYF
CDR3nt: TGTGCCAGCAGCTTCGGCGGGAGTTCCGTTGAGACCCAGTACTTC

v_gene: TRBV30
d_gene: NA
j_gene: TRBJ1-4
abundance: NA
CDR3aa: CAWRWPANEKLFF
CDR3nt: TGTGCCTGGAGGTGGCCAGCTAATGAAAAACTGTTTTTT

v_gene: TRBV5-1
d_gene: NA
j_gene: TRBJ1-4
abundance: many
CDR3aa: CASSPFGATNEKLFF
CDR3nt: TGCGCCAGCAGCCCCTTTGGAGCAACTAATGAAAAACTGTTTTTT

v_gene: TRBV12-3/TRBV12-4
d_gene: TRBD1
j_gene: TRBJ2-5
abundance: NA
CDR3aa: CASSPLDRGRKETQYF
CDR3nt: TGTGCCAGCAGTCCCCTAGACAGGGGGCGAAAAGAGACCCAGTACTTC

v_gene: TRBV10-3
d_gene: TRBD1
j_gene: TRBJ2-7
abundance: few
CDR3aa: CASSLSQGAHPYEQYF
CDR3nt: TGTGCCAGCAGCTTATCGCAGGGGGCGCATCCCTACGAGCAGTACTTC

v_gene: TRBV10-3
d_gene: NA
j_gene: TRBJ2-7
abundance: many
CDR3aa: CAISYRDGENYEQYF
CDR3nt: TGTGCCATCAGTTATCGGGACGGAGAAAACTACGAGCAGTACTTC

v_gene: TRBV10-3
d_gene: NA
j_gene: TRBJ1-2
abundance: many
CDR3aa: CAISDRGEGRGYTF
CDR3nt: TGTGCCATCAGTGATCGGGGGGAAGGTCGTGGCTACACCTTC

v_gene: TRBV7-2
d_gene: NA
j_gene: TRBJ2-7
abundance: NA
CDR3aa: CASSFRVGSYEQYF
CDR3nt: TGTGCCAGCAGTTTTAGGGTAGGAAGCTACGAGCAGTACTTC

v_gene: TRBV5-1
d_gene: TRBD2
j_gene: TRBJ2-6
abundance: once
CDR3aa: CASSLDSGLAGSGANVLTF
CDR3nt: TGTGCCAGCAGCTTAGACTCGGGACTAGCGGGAAGTGGGGCCAACGTCCTGACTTTC

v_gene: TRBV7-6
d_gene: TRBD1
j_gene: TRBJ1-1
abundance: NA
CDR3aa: CASSSNRGTAEAFF
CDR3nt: TGTGCCAGCAGCTCGAACAGGGGTACAGCTGAAGCTTTCTTT

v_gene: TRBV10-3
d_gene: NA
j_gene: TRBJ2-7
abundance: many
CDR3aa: CAISDGTQQYF
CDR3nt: TGTGCCATCAGTGACGGTACGCAGCAGTACTTC

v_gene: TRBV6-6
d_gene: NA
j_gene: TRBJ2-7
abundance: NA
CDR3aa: CASSYALGGSYEQYF
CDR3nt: TGTGCCAGCAGTTACGCTTTAGGGGGGTCCTACGAGCAGTACTTC

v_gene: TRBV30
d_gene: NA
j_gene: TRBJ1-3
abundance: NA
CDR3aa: CAWSVRRGSGNTIYF
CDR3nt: TGTGCCTGGAGTGTACGCAGGGGATCAGGAAACACCATATATTTT

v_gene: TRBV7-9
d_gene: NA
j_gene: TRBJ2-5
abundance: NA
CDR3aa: CASSSFADQLKETQYF
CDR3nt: TGTGCCAGCAGCTCATTTGCTGACCAACTAAAAGAGACCCAGTACTTC

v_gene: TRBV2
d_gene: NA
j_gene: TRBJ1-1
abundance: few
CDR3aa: CATLFVGDTEAFF
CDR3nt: TGTGCCACCCTTTTCGTGGGGGACACTGAAGCTTTCTTT

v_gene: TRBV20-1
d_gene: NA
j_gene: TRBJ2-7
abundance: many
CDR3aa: CSARTGRTYEQYF
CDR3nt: TGCAGTGCTAGAACGGGACGAACCTACGAGCAGTACTTC

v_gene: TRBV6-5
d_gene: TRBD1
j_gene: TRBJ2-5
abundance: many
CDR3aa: CASSSAGGLQETQYF
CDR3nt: TGTGCCAGCAGTTCCGCAGGGGGCTTACAAGAGACCCAGTACTTC

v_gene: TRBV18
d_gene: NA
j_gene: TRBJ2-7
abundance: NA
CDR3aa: CASSPHAEQYF
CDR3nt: TGTGCCAGCTCACCACACGCCGAGCAGTACTTC

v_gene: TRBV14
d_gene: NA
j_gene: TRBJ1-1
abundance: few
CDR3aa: CASSLGRLSFF
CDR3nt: TGTGCCAGCAGTCTAGGCAGGTTATCTTTCTTT

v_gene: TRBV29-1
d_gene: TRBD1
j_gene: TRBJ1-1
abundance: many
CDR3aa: CSVERQGNTEAFF
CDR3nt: TGCAGCGTTGAACGACAGGGGAACACTGAAGCTTTCTTT

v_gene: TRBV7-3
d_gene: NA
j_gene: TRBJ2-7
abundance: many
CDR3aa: CASSWAPGYEQYF
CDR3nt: TGTGCCAGCAGCTGGGCCCCTGGCTACGAGCAGTACTTC

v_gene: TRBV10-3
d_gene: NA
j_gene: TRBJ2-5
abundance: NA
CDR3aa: CAISGNRRQGETQYF
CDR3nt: TGTGCCATCAGTGGTAATCGGAGGCAGGGGGAGACCCAGTACTTC

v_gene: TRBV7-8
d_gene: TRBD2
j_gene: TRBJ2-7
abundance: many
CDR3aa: CASSPRGGEQYF
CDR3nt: TGTGCCAGCAGCCCCCGCGGGGGCGAGCAGTACTTC

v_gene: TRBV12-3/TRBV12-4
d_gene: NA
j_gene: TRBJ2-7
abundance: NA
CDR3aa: CASSLVTATYEQYF
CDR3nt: TGTGCCAGCAGTTTAGTGACGGCAACCTACGAGCAGTACTTC

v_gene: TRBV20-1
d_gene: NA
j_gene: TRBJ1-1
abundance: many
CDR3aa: CSVNEGPPDTEAFF
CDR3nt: TGCAGTGTTAACGAGGGGCCCCCCGACACTGAAGCTTTCTTT